The 4 T cell receptor beta chains presented below share a single source sample, sequenced in a study of identical twins. One entry per CDR3 protein results from TCRdb running MiXCR on the 5' RACE reads. The repertoire holds 700,000 or so distinct CDR3 sequences, with 21% as singletons. These same records also appear under a second study, on T cells expressing NK-cell markers.

The sequencing sample was made of PBMCs. These receptors were collected from a woman in her late teens or twenties in good health.

This clonotype was picked up many times. The chain recombines TRBV3-1 with TRBJ1-2, with D uncertain. Germline V lookup: CDR1 LGHDT, CDR2 YNNKEL (reference sequence). There are 13 residues in the CDR3. V shed 5 bases and J shed 4 bases, with 11 bases lying between them. Written as DNA, the CDR3 is TGTGCCAGCAGCGGGCGGATGGTCTATGGCTACACCTTC. Residues: CASSGRMVYGYTF.

This clonotype was seen a handful of times. This chain joins TRBV20-1 and TRBJ2-3; TRBD2 is a possible D gene (6 bases). V was clipped by 6 bases and J by 1 base, with 20 bases between them. Germline V lookup: CDR1 DFQATT, CDR2 SNEGSKA (reference sequence). The CDR3 covers 16 residues. This CDR3 is CSAVSLKVAGTDTQYF. The CDR3 DNA reads as TGCAGTGCCGTAAGCTTGAAAGTAGCGGGCACAGATACGCAGTATTTT.

This clonotype was counted at least ten times. The chain recombines TRBV12-3 or TRBV12-4 with TRBJ2-5, with D unclear. The length of the CDR3 is 17 residues. Trimming removed 3 bases at V and 5 bases at J, with 22 bases between. The CDR3 region is CASSFWRNTYREETQYF. CDR3 nucleotides: TGTGCCAGCAGTTTTTGGCGAAATACCTATAGAGAGGAGACCCAGTACTTC.

The chain employs TRBV5-1 and TRBJ2-7; a weak D match, TRBD2 (6 bases). This CDR3 spans 13 amino acids. V lost 3 bases, J lost 3 bases, and 10 bases lay in between. In germline, CDR1 is SGHRS, CDR2 YFSETQ. Here the CDR3 reads CASSWRDHYEQYF. CDR3 sequence (DNA): TGCGCCAGCAGCTGGCGGGATCACTACGAGCAGTACTTC.